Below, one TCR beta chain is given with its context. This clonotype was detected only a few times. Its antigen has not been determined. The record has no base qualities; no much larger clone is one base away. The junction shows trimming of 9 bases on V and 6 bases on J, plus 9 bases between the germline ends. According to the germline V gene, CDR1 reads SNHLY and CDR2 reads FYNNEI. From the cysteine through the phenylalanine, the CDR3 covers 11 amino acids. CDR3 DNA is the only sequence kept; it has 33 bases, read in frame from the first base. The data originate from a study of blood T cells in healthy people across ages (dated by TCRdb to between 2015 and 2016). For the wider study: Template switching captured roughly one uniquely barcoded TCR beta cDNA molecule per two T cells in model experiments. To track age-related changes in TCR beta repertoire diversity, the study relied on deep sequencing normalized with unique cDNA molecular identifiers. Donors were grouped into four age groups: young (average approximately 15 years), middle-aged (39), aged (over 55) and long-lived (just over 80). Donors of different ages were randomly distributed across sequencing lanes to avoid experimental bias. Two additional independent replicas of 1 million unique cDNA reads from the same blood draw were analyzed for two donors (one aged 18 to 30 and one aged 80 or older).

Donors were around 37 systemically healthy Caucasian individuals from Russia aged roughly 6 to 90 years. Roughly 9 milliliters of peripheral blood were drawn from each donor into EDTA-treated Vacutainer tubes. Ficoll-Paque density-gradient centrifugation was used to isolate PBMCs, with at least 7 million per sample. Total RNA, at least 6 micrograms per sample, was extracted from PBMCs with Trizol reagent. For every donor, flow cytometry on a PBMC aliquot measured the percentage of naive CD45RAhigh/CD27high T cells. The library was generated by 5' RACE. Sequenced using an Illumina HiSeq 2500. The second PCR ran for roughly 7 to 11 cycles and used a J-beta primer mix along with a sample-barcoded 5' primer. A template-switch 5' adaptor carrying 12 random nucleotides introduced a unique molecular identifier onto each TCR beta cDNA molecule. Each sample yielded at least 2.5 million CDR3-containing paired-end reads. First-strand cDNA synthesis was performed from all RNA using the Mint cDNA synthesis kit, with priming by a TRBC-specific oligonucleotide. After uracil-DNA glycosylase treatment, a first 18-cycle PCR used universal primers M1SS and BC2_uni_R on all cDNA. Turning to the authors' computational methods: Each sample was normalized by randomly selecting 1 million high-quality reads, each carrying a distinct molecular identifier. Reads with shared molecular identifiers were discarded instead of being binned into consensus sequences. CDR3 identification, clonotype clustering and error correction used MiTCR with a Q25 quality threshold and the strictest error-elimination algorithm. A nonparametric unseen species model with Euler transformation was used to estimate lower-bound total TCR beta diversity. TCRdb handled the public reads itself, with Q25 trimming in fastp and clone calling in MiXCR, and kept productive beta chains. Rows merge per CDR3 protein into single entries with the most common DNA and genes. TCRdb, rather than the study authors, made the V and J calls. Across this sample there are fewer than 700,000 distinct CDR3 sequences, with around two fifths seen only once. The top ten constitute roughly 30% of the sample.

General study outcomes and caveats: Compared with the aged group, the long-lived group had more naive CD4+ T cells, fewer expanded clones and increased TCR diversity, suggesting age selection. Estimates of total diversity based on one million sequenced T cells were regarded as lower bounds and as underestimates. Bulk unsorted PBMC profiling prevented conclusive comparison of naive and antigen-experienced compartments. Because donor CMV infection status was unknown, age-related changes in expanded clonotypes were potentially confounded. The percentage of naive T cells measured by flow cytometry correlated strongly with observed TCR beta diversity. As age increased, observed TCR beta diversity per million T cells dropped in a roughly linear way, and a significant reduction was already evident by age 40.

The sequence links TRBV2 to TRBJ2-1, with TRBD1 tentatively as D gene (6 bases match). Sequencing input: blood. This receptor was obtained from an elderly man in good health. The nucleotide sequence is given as TGTGCCAGAAACAGGGTCAATGAGCAGTTCTTC. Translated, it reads CARNRVNEQFF.